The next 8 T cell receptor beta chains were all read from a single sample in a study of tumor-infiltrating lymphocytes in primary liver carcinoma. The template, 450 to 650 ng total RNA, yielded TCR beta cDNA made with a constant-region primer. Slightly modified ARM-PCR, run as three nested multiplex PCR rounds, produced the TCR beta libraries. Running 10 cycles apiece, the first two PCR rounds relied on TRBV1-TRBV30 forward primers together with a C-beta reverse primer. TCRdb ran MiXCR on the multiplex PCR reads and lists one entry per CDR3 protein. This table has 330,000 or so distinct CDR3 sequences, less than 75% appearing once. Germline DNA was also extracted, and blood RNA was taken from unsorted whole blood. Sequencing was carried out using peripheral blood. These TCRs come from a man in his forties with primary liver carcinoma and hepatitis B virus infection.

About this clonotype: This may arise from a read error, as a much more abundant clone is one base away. The CDR3 here is CSVSGGRGGELFF. The CDR3 DNA reads TGCAGCGTAAGCGGGGGGCGCGGCGGGGAGCTGTTTTTT. The rearrangement links TRBV29-1 to TRBJ2-2, with 9 bases identical to TRBD2. This CDR3 has 13 residues. Germline V CDR1 and CDR2: SQVTM, ANQGSEA. The ends lost 6 bases at V and 7 bases at J; junction bases unmatched: 6.

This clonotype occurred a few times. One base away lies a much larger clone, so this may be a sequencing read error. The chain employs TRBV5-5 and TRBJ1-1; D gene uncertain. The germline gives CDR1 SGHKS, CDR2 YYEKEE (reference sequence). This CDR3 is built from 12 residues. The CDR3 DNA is TGTGCCAGCAGCTTGAAGGTGACTGAAGCTTCCTTT. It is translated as CASSLKVTEASF.

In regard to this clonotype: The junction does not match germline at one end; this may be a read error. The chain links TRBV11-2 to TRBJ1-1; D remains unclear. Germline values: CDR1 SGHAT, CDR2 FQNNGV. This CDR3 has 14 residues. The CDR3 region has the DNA TGTGCCAGCAGCTTAGATGGGGTTTCCACTAAAGCCTTCTTT. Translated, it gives CASSLDGVSTKAFF.

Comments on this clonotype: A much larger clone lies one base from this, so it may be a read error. CDR3: CASSETDRVEIQYF. CDR3 DNA sequence: TGTGCCAGCAGTGAAACCGACAGGGTGGAGATCCAGTACTTC. V and J are TRBV6-1 and TRBJ2-5; 7 positions match TRBD1. The CDR3 totals 14 residues. Germline loops: CDR1 MNHNS, CDR2 SASEGT.

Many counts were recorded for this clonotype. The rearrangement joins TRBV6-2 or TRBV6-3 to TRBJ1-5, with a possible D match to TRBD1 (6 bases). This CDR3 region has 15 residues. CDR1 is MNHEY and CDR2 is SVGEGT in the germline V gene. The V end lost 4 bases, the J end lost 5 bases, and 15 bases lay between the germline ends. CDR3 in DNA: TGTGCCAGCAGTTTGTCAGGGGAAAACGATCAGCCCCAGCATTTT. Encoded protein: CASSLSGENDQPQHF.

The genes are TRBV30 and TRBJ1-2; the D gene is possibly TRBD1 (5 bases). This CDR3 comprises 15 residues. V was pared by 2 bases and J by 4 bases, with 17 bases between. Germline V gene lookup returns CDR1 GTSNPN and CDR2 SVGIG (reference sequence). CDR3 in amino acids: CAWSSLLDNSYGYTF. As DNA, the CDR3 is TGTGCCTGGAGTTCGTTGCTGGACAACAGCTATGGCTACACCTTC.

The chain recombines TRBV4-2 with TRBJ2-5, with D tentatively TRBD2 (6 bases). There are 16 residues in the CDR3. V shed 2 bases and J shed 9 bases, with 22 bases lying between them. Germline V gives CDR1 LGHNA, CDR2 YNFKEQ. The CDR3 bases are TGTGCCAGCAGCCAAAGAGTCGGGACTGCGGGCGAGGCCCAGTACTTC. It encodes CASSQRVGTAGEAQYF.

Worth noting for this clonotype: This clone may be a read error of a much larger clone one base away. The CDR3 DNA reads as TGTGCCAGCAGTGACGGGGGGACTAGCTTTGGTAATGAGCAGGTCTTC. Amino acids: CASSDGGTSFGNEQVF. The rearrangement joins TRBV6-6 to TRBJ2-1, with TRBD2 matching 9 bases. Per the germline V gene, CDR1 is MNHNY and CDR2 is SVGAGI (reference sequence). This CDR3 region has 16 residues.